The entry below describes one TCR beta chain. Its antigen is currently unknown. One end of the junction is discordant with germline, which a read error may explain. Unique molecular identifiers were incorporated during preparation of the TCRbeta library. TCRdb fed the PCR reads into MiXCR, producing one record per CDR3 protein. The sample has 90,000 to 100,000 distinct CDR3 sequences; less than 25% are singletons. This entry comes from a study of T-cell reconstitution after alpha-beta-depleted transplantation in children. Study-wide results and caveats: Roughly two months post-transplant, alpha-beta T cells reportedly originated from several hundred graft clones that had expanded. Surviving recipient cells, namely T cells and thymic progenitors, were the source of high day-60 TCRbeta diversity in some patients. T-cell counts and diversity were attributed mostly to newly produced T cells one year after transplant.

The CDR3 runs to 15 residues. V usage is TRBV12-3 or TRBV12-4 and J usage is TRBJ2-1; TRBD1 is a possible D gene (6 bases). Sequences were derived from PBMCs, sampled before TCRalphabeta/CD19-depleted stem cell transplant. This sequence originates from a boy aged 2 to 9 with acute lymphoblastic leukemia, due to receive a stem cell transplant. DNA for the CDR3: TGTGCCGGCAGTTTTCAACAGGGAATAGGAAATGAGCAGTTCTTC. Translating it yields CAGSFQQGIGNEQFF.